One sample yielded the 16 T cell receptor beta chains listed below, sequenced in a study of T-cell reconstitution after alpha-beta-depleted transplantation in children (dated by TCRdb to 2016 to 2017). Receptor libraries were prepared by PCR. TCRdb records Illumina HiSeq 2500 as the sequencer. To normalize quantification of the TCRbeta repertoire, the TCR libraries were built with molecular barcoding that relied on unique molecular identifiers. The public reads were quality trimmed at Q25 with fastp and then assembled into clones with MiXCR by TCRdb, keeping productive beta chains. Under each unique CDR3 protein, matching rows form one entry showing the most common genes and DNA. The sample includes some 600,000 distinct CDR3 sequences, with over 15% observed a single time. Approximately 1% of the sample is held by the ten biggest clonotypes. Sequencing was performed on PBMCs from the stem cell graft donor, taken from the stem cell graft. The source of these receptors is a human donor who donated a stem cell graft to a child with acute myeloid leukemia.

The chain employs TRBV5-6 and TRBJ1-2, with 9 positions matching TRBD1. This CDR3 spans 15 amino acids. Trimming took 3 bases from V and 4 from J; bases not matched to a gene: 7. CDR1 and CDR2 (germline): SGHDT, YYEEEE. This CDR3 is CASSSGQGIGYGYTF. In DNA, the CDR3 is TGTGCCAGCAGCTCCGGACAGGGGATTGGCTATGGCTACACCTTC. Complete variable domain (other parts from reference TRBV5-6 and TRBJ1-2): DAGVTQSPTHLIKTRGQQVTLRCSPKSGHDTVSWYQQALGQGPQFIFQYYEEEERQRGNFPDRFSGHQFPNYSSELNVNALLLGDSALYLCASSSGQGIGYGYTFGSGTRLTVV.

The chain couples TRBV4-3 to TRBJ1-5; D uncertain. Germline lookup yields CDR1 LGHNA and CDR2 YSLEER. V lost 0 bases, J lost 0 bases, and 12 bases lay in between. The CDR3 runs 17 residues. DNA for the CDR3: TGCGCCAGCAGCCAAGAATGGGGATTGGCTAGCAATCAGCCCCAGCATTTT. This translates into CASSQEWGLASNQPQHF.

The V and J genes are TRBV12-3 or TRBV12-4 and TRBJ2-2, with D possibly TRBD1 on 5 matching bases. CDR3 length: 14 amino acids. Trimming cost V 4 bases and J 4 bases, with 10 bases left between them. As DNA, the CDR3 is TGTGCCAGCAGTTCTGGACACCCCACCGGGGAGCTGTTTTTT. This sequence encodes CASSSGHPTGELFF.

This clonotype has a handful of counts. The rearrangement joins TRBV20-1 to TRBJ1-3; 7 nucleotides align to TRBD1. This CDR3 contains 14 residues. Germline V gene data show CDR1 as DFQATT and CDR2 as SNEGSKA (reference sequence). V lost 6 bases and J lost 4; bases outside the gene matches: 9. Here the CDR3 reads CSALSGTAGNTIYF. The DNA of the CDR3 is TGCAGTGCGCTTTCCGGGACAGCAGGAAACACCATATATTTT.

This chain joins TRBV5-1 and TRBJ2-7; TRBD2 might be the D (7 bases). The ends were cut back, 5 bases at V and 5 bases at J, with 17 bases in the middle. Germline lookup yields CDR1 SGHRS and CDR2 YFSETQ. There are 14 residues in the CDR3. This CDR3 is CASSSAGGLNEQYF. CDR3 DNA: TGCGCCAGCAGTTCCGCCGGGGGGCTGAACGAGCAGTACTTC.

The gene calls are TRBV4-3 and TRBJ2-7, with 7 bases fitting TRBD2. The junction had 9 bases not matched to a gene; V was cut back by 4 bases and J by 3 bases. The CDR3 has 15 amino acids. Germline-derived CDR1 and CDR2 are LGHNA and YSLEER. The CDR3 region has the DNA TGCGCCAGCAGCCCTATACCCGGGGGGAGCTACGAGCAGTACTTC. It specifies CASSPIPGGSYEQYF.

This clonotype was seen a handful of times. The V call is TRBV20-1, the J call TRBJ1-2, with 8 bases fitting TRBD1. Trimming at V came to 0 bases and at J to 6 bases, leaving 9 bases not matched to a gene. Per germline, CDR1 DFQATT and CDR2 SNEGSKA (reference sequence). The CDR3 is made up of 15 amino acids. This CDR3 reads CSARDRRTGINGYTF. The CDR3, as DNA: TGCAGTGCTAGAGATCGCAGGACAGGGATAAATGGCTACACCTTC.

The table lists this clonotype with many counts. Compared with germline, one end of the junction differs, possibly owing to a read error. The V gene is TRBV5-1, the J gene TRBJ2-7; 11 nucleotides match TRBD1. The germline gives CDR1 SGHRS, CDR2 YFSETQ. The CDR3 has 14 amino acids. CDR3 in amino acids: CASSLGQGAYEQYF. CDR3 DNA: TGTGCCAGCAGCCTTGGACAGGGGGCGTATGAGCAGTACTTC.

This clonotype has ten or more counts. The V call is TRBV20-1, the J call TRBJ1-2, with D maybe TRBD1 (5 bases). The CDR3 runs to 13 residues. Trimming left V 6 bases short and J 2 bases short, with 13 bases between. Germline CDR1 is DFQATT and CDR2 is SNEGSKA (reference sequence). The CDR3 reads CSAPGPLNYGYTF. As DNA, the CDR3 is TGCAGTGCCCCGGGACCGCTGAACTATGGCTACACCTTC.

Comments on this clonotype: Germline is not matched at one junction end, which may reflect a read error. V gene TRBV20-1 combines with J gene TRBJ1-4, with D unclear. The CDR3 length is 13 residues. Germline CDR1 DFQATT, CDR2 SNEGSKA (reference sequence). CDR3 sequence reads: CSAREGREETLFF. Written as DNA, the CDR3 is TGCAGTGCTAGAGAGGGCCGGGAGGAAACACTGTTTTTT.

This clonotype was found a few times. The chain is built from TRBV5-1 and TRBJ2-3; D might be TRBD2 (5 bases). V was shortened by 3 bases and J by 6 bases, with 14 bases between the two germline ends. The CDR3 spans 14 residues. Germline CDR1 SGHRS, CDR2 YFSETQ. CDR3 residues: CASSSDSAVDTQYF. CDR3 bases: TGCGCCAGCAGCTCGGACTCGGCAGTGGATACGCAGTATTTT. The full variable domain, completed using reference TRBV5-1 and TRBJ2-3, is KAGVTQTPRYLIKTRGQQVTLSCSPISGHRSVSWYQQTPGQGLQFLFEYFSETQRNKGNFPGRFSGRQFSNSRSEMNVSTLELGDSALYLCASSSDSAVDTQYFGPGTRLTVL.

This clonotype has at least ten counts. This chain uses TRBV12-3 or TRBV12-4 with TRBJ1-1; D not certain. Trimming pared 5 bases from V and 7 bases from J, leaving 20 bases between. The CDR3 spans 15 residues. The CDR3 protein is CASSESTSLDGEAFF. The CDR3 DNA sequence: TGTGCCAGCAGTGAGTCCACGTCCTTGGACGGTGAAGCTTTCTTT.

Written as DNA, the CDR3 is TGTGCCACCAGCGCACAGTCAAATACGCAGTATTTT. It translates to CATSAQSNTQYF. V is TRBV24-1 and J is TRBJ2-3; D gene unclear. This CDR3 has 12 residues. Germline V gives CDR1 KGHDR, CDR2 SFDVKD. Trimming shortened V by 7 bases and J by 7 bases, and 11 bases separated the two germline ends.

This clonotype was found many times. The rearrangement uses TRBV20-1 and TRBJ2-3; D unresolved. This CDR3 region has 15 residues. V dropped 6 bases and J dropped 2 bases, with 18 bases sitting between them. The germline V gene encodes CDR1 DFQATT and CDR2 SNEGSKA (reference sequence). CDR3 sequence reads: CSAGRYITNTDTQYF. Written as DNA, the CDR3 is TGCAGTGCCGGGCGCTACATCACCAACACAGATACGCAGTATTTT.

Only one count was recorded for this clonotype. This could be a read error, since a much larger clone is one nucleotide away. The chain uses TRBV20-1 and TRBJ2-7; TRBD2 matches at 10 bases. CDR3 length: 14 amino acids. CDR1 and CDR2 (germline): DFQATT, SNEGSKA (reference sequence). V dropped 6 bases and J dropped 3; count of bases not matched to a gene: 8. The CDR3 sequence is CSAPGTSAFYEQYF. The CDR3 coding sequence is TGCAGTGCCCCCGGGACTAGCGCCTTCTACGAGCAGTACTTC.

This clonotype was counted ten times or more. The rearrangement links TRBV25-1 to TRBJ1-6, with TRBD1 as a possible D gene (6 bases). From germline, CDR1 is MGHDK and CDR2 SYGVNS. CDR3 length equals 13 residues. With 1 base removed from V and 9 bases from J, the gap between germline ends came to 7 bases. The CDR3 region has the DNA TGTGCCAGCAGTGAATCAGGGGTTTCACCCCTCCACTTT. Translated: CASSESGVSPLHF.